Following are 26 T cell receptor beta chains from one sample sequenced in a study of blood T cell repertoires in COVID-19. Here immunoSEQ multiplex PCR was the method, and the copy in TCRdb shows in-frame clones only, minus some. The table has some 120,000 clones, over 75% seen once; the top ten hold around 11%. The sequenced material came from peripheral blood. The origin of the receptors is a man aged 60-69 years with acute or convalescent COVID-19.

The chain recombines TRBV5-1 with TRBJ2-7, with 13 bases lining up with TRBD2. The CDR3 runs 16 residues. V trimming: 2 bases; J trimming: 6 bases; junction bases outside the gene matches: 8. Germline CDR1 SGHRS, CDR2 YFSETQ. CDR3 region: CASSLLAGGPGREQYF. The CDR3 DNA follows: TGCGCCAGCAGCTTACTAGCGGGAGGGCCAGGGCGCGAGCAGTACTTC.

CDR3: CASSFMGQGTDTQYF. In nucleotides, the CDR3 is TGTGCCAGCAGCTTCATGGGGCAGGGCACAGATACGCAGTATTTT. This chain uses TRBV7-9 with TRBJ2-3; weak D call: TRBD1 (5 bases). Germline V gives CDR1 SEHNR, CDR2 FQNEAQ (reference sequence). The V end lost 3 bases, the J end lost 1 base, and 11 bases lay between the germline ends. The CDR3 contains 15 residues.

This clone was detected only a few times. The chain employs TRBV19 and TRBJ2-1; possible D gene TRBD1, 6 bases. The CDR3 covers 13 residues. CDR1 and CDR2 (germline): LNHDA, SQIVND (reference sequence). V dropped 6 bases and J dropped 2 bases, with 8 bases sitting between them. CDR3 sequence: CASSRTAYNEQFF. The DNA of the CDR3 is TGTGCCAGTAGCAGGACAGCCTACAATGAGCAGTTCTTC.

Many counts were recorded for this clone. The V and J genes are TRBV2 and TRBJ1-5, with 8 bases matching TRBD1. The CDR3 runs 12 residues. V was pared by 11 bases and J by 6 bases, with 6 bases of the junction left unmatched. In germline, CDR1 is SNHLY, CDR2 FYNNEI. The CDR3 coding sequence is TGTGCCGTCCAGGGGGCTGGTCAGCCCCAGCATTTT. Translation: CAVQGAGQPQHF.

V is TRBV6-5 and J is TRBJ1-2; D not resolved. Trimming removed 2 bases at V and 7 bases at J, with 11 bases between. The CDR3 runs 13 residues. Germline CDR1 MNHEY, CDR2 SVGAGI. This CDR3 is CASSYPGEGGYTF. Here the CDR3 DNA reads TGTGCCAGCAGTTACCCCGGCGAGGGTGGCTACACCTTC.

The genes are TRBV27 and TRBJ2-1, with 8 bases fitting TRBD1. The germline gives CDR1 MNHEY, CDR2 SMNVEV (reference sequence). V was clipped by 6 bases and J by 10 bases; unmatched bases: 8. The CDR3 has 13 residues. This CDR3 reads CASRPTGGREQFF. CDR3 nucleotides: TGTGCCAGCAGACCTACAGGGGGTCGGGAGCAGTTCTTC.

V gene TRBV7-3 combines with J gene TRBJ2-3, with TRBD2 matching over 7 bases. This CDR3 spans 15 amino acids. V was pared by 5 bases and J by 12 bases, with 17 bases of the junction left unmatched. Germline CDR1 SGHTA, CDR2 FQGTGA. The CDR3 nucleotides are TGTGCCAGCAGCCGGGGAGGGGAATACGCAGGCCCCCAGTATTTT. Its translation: CASSRGGEYAGPQYF.

The chain carries TRBV6-5 and TRBJ1-4; 7 nucleotides line up with TRBD1. Germline V CDR1 and CDR2: MNHEY, SVGAGI. CDR3 size: 14 residues. The V and J ends lost 6 bases and 5 bases, in that order; junction bases with no gene match: 6. CDR3 region: CASRDRAINEKLFF. CDR3 nucleotide sequence: TGTGCCAGCAGAGACAGGGCTATCAATGAAAAACTGTTTTTT.

This clone was seen only once. DNA for the CDR3: TGTGCCTGGAGTGTAGGGGCCGGCTTGCCCCAGCATTTT. Protein product: CAWSVGAGLPQHF. The chain couples TRBV30 to TRBJ1-5; the D gene is possibly TRBD1 (5 bases). There are 13 residues in the CDR3. V was pared by 0 bases and J by 9 bases, with 12 bases between. The germline gives CDR1 GTSNPN, CDR2 SVGIG (reference sequence).

The chain combines TRBV2 with TRBJ1-5; 9 positions match TRBD1. Germline V gene sequence: CDR1 SNHLY, CDR2 FYNNEI. The CDR3 runs 14 residues. V shed 1 base, J shed 5 bases, and the junction held 0 bases outside the gene matches. CDR3 region: CASSEGTGDQPQHF. CDR3 nucleotides: TGTGCCAGCAGTGAAGGGACAGGGGATCAGCCCCAGCATTTT.

This clone has only one observation. This chain joins TRBV7-9 and TRBJ2-3; the match to TRBD1 covers 8 bases. Germline loops: CDR1 SEHNR, CDR2 FQNEAQ (reference sequence). The CDR3 has 15 residues. The trim removed 2 bases at V and 6 bases at J, leaving 7 bases unmatched. The CDR3 bases are TGTGCCAGCAGCTTACGACAGGGGCCTCGGGATACGCAGTATTTT. Its translation is CASSLRQGPRDTQYF.

The chain carries TRBV28 and TRBJ1-5; D is ambiguous. Germline V gives CDR1 MDHEN, CDR2 SYDVKM. The CDR3 is 15 residues long. V gave up 4 bases and J gave up 1 base, with 11 bases separating them. The DNA for the CDR3 is TGTGCCAGCAGTTCCCCGCCGGGAAGCAATCAGCCCCAGCATTTT. This encodes CASSSPPGSNQPQHF.

The chain combines TRBV2 with TRBJ1-6, with 7 positions matching TRBD1. This CDR3 comprises 14 residues. The V and J ends lost 6 bases and 5 bases, in that order; junction bases with no gene match: 4. Germline assignment: CDR1 SNHLY and CDR2 FYNNEI. The CDR3 here is CASSPTGNNSPLHF. The CDR3 region has the DNA TGTGCCAGCAGCCCGACAGGGAATAATTCACCCCTCCACTTT.

The CDR3 loop reads CASSEYGANYGYTF. CDR3 DNA: TGTGCCAGCAGTGAATATGGAGCTAACTATGGCTACACCTTC. The J gene is TRBJ1-2, the V gene TRBV25-1; no clear D. The CDR3 covers 14 residues. V was trimmed by 0 bases and J by 0 bases, leaving 5 bases between them. CDR1 is MGHDK, CDR2 SYGVNS, per germline.

This chain joins TRBV28 and TRBJ1-1; maybe TRBD1 (5 bases). The germline gives CDR1 MDHEN, CDR2 SYDVKM. V was pared by 6 bases and J by 6 bases, with 17 bases between. CDR3 length: 14 amino acids. CDR3 in amino acids: CASSPLGALPEAFF. CDR3 nucleotide sequence: TGTGCCAGCAGCCCATTAGGGGCTCTCCCTGAAGCTTTCTTT.

This rearrangement joins TRBV18 to TRBJ2-7; TRBD1 is a possible D gene (5 bases). CDR1 is KGHSH, CDR2 LQKENI, per germline. The CDR3 consists of 12 residues. Trimming removed 2 bases from V and 3 bases from J, with 5 bases in between. CDR3 protein: CASSPRGYEQYF. DNA for the CDR3: TGTGCCAGCTCACCAAGGGGCTACGAGCAGTACTTC.

V gene TRBV2 combines with J gene TRBJ1-1; TRBD1 matches 11 bases. Per germline, CDR1 SNHLY and CDR2 FYNNEI. Trimming took 5 bases from V and 6 from J; bases not matched to a gene: 8. This CDR3 region has 15 residues. The CDR3 DNA is TGTGCCAGCAGTCCCGAGGACAGGGGGCTAGCTGAAGCTTTCTTT. This sequence encodes CASSPEDRGLAEAFF.

The V gene is TRBV6-5, the J gene TRBJ1-5; the D gene is possibly TRBD1 (6 bases). This CDR3 has 13 amino acids. CDR1 is MNHEY and CDR2 is SVGAGI in the germline V gene. V lost 7 bases, J lost 7 bases, and 14 bases lay in between. CDR3 DNA sequence: TGTGCCAGCAACACGGACAGACTCCAGCCCCAGCATTTT. Its translation: CASNTDRLQPQHF.

This rearrangement joins TRBV5-1 to TRBJ1-2; 8 nucleotides agree with TRBD1. In germline, CDR1 is SGHRS, CDR2 YFSETQ. The CDR3 length is 15 residues. Trimming removed 1 base from V and 2 bases from J; junction bases left unmatched: 4. CDR3 region: CASSLTGGGNYGYTF. The CDR3 coding sequence is TGCGCCAGCAGCTTGACAGGGGGAGGGAACTATGGCTACACCTTC.

In its sample, this clone was seen many times. The chain uses TRBV7-9 and TRBJ2-5, with 7 bases matching TRBD2. Germline V gene sequence: CDR1 SEHNR, CDR2 FQNEAQ (reference sequence). The junction had 8 bases not matched to a gene; V was cut back by 5 bases and J by 5 bases. This CDR3 contains 14 residues. CDR3 sequence reads: CASSPGLGWETQYF. The CDR3 DNA reads as TGTGCCAGCAGCCCAGGACTAGGGTGGGAGACCCAGTACTTC.

This clone is medium-sized. The gene calls are TRBV27 and TRBJ2-7; D perhaps matches TRBD1 (5 bases). V was pared by 6 bases and J by 3 bases, with 6 bases between. Germline V CDR1 and CDR2: MNHEY, SMNVEV (reference sequence). The CDR3 loop spans 11 amino acids. The CDR3 loop is CASRTGYEQYF. DNA for the CDR3: TGTGCCAGCAGAACAGGCTACGAGCAGTACTTC.

This chain connects TRBV19 to TRBJ1-1; no firm D call. The CDR3 runs to 16 residues. With 1 base removed from V and 4 bases from J, the gap between germline ends came to 16 bases. Germline V gene lookup returns CDR1 LNHDA and CDR2 SQIVND (reference sequence). The CDR3 region has the DNA TGTGCCAGTAGTATAGTGGCCAGCCGGGAAGGCACTGAAGCTTTCTTT. It encodes CASSIVASREGTEAFF.

The chain employs TRBV27 and TRBJ1-4, with a tentative D call TRBD1 (6 bases). Germline V gives CDR1 MNHEY, CDR2 SMNVEV (reference sequence). The CDR3 is made up of 13 amino acids. The V end lost 6 bases, the J end lost 6 bases, and 11 bases lay between the germline ends. The CDR3 here is CASSGRGHEKLFF. DNA for the CDR3: TGTGCCAGCAGCGGCAGGGGACATGAAAAACTGTTTTTT.

The J gene is TRBJ1-2, the V gene TRBV28; maybe TRBD1 (5 bases). The germline gives CDR1 MDHEN, CDR2 SYDVKM. CDR3 size: 13 residues. V was cut by 6 bases and J by 7 bases, with 15 bases left in between. The CDR3 bases are TGTGCCAGCAGAGCTCCTATAGGGGCTGGCTACACCTTC. This encodes CASRAPIGAGYTF.

This chain uses TRBV27 with TRBJ1-6; 9 positions agree with TRBD1. Germline trimming cut 6 bases from V and 9 bases from J; bases unmatched to any gene: 6. Germline V gives CDR1 MNHEY, CDR2 SMNVEV (reference sequence). The CDR3 sequence is 14 residues long. CDR3 protein: CASRPGTGSSPLHF. The CDR3 nucleotides read TGTGCCAGCAGACCTGGGACAGGGAGTTCACCCCTCCACTTT.

This sequence joins TRBV18 and TRBJ2-1, with a weak D call TRBD2 (5 bases). The V end lost 0 bases, the J end lost 0 bases, and 9 bases lay between the germline ends. The CDR3 loop spans 16 amino acids. Per the germline V gene, CDR1 is KGHSH and CDR2 is LQKENI. DNA for the CDR3: TGTGCCAGCTCACCACCCGGACTGAACTCCTACAATGAGCAGTTCTTC. Its protein product is CASSPPGLNSYNEQFF.